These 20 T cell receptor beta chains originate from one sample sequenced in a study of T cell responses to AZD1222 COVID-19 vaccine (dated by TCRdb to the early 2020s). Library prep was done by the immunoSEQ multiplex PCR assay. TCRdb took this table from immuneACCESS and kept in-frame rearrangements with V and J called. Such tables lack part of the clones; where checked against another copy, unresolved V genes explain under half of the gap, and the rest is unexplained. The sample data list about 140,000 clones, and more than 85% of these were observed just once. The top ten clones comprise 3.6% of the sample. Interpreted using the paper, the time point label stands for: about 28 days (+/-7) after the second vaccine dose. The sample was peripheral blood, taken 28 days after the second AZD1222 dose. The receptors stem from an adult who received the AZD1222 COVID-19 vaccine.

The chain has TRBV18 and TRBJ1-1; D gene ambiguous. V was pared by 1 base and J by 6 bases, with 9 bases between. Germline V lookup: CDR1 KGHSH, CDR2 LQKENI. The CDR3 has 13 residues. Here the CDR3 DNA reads TGTGCCAGCTCACCACAATGGTCCTCTGAAGCTTTCTTT. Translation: CASSPQWSSEAFF.

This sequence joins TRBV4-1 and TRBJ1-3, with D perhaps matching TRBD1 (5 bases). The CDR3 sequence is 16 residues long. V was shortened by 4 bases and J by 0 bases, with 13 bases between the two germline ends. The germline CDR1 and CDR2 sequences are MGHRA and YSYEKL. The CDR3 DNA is TGCGCCAGCAGCCCGGGACCGCCTCGCTCTGGAAACACCATATATTTT. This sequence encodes CASSPGPPRSGNTIYF.

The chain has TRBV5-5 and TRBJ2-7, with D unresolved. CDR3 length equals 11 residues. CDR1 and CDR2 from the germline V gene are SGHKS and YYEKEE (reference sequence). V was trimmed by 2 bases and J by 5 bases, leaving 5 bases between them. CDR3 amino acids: CASSLEHEQYF. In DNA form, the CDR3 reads TGTGCCAGCAGCTTAGAACACGAGCAGTACTTC.

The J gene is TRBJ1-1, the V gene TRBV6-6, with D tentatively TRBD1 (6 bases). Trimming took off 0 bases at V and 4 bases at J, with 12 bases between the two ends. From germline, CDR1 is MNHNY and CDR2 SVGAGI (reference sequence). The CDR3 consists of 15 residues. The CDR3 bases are TGTGCCAGCAGTTACTCACCACAGGGCGGCACTGAAGCTTTCTTT. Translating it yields CASSYSPQGGTEAFF.

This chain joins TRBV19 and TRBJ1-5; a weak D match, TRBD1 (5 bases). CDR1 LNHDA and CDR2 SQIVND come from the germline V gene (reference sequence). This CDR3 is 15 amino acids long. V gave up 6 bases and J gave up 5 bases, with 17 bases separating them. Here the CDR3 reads CASSLSISGYQPQHF. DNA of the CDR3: TGTGCCAGTAGCCTCTCCATTTCAGGGTATCAGCCCCAGCATTTT.

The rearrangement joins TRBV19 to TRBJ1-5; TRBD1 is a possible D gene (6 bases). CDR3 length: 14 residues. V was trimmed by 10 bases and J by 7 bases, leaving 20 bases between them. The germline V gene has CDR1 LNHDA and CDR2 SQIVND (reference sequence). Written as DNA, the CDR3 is TGTGCCATCTCCATCATCGGGGGCGGACAGCCCCAGCATTTT. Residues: CAISIIGGGQPQHF.

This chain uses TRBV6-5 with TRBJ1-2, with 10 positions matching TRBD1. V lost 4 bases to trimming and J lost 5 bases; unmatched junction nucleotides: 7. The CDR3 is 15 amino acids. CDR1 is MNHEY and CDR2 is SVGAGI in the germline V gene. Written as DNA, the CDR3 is TGTGCCAGCAGTTCTGGACAGGGGGAGAGGTATGGCTACACCTTC. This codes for CASSSGQGERYGYTF.

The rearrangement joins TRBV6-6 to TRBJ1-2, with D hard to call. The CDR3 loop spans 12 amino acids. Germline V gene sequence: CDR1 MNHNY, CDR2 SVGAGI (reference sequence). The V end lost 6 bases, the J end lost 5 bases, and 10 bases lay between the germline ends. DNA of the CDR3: TGTGCCAGCAGCCTCGAGGGTTATGGCTACACCTTC. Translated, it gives CASSLEGYGYTF.

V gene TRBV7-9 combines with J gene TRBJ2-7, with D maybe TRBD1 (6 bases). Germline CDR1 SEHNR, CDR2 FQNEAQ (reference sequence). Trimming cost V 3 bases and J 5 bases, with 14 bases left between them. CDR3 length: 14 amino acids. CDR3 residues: CASSFPPTGHEQYF. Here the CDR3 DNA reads TGTGCCAGCAGCTTCCCCCCCACAGGGCACGAGCAGTACTTC.

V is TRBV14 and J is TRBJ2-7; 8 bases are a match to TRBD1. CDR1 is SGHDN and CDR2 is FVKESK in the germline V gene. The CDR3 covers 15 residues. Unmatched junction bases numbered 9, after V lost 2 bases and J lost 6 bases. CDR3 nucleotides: TGTGCCAGCAGCCAATCTTTGGGACAGGCGGCCGAGCAGTACTTC. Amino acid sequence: CASSQSLGQAAEQYF.

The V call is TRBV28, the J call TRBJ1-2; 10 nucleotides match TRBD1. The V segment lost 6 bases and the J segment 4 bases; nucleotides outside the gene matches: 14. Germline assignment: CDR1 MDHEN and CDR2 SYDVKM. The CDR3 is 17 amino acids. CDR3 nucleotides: TGTGCCAGCAGGAGGCGGGGACAGGGGCAACGGGGCTATGGCTACACCTTC. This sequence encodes CASRRRGQGQRGYGYTF.

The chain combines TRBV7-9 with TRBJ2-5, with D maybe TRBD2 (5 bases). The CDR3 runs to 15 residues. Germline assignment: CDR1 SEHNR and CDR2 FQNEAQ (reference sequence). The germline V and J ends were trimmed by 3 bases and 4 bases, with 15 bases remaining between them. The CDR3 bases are TGTGCCAGCAGCTTCCTGGAGGCCCGGGGAGAGACCCAGTACTTC. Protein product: CASSFLEARGETQYF. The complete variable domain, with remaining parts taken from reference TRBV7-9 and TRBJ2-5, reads DTGVSQNPRHKITKRGQNVTFRCDPISEHNRLYWYRQTLGQGPEFLTYFQNEAQLEKSRLLSDRFSAERPKGSFSTLEIQRTEQGDSAMYLCASSFLEARGETQYFGPGTRLLVL.

The DNA of the CDR3 is TGCGCCAGCAGTGCAGAGTACCAAGAGACCCAGTACTTC. It specifies CASSAEYQETQYF. The chain links TRBV10-1 to TRBJ2-5, with D unresolved. This CDR3 spans 13 amino acids. In germline, CDR1 is WNHNN, CDR2 SYGVQD (reference sequence). V was clipped by 4 bases and J by 0 bases, with 6 bases between them.

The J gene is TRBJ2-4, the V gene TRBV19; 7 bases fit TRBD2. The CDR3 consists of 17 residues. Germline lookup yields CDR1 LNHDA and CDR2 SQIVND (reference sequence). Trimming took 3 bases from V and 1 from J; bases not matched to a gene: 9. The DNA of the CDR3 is TGTGCCAGTAGTATCGGCGCGGGAGCTCGGGCCAAAAACATTCAGTACTTC. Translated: CASSIGAGARAKNIQYF.

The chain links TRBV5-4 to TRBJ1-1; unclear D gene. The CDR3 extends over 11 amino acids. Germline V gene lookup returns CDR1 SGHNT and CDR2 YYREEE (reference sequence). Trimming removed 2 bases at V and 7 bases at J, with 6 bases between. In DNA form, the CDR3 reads TGTGCCAGCAGCTTCCGGGGTGAAGCTTTCTTT. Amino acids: CASSFRGEAFF.

The CDR3 here is CASSPLRQSYSNQPQHF. CDR3 DNA sequence: TGTGCCAGCAGTCCCCTTCGACAGTCCTATAGCAATCAGCCCCAGCATTTT. This chain connects TRBV28 to TRBJ1-5; TRBD1 might be the D (5 bases). CDR3 length: 17 amino acids. Germline lookup yields CDR1 MDHEN and CDR2 SYDVKM. The germline V and J ends were trimmed by 5 bases and 0 bases, with 17 bases remaining between them. The full variable domain, its missing parts supplied by reference TRBV28 and TRBJ1-5, is DVKVTQSSRYLVKRTGEKVFLECVQDMDHENMFWYRQDPGLGLRLIYFSYDVKMKEKGDIPEGYSVSREKKERFSLILESASTNQTSMYLCASSPLRQSYSNQPQHFGDGTRLSIL.

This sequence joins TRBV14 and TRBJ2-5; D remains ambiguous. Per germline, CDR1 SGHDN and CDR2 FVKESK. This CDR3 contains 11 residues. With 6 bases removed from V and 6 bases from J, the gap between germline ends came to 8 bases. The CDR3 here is CASSKQQTQYF. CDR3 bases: TGTGCCAGCAGTAAGCAACAGACCCAGTACTTC. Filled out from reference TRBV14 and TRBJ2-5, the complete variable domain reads EAGVTQFPSHSVIEKGQTVTLRCDPISGHDNLYWYRRVMGKEIKFLLHFVKESKQDESGMPNNRFLAERTGGTYSTLKVQPAELEDSGVYFCASSKQQTQYFGPGTRLLVL.

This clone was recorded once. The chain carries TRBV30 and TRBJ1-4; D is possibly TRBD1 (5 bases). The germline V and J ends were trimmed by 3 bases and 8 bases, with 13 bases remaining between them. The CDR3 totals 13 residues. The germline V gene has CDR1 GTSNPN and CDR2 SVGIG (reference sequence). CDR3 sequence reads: CAWRVGPWEKLFF. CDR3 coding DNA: TGTGCCTGGAGGGTGGGACCTTGGGAAAAACTGTTTTTT.

CDR3 in DNA: TGTGCCAGCAGTTCAGCGGGAGTGCACGAGCAGTACTTC. Encoded protein: CASSSAGVHEQYF. This sequence joins TRBV28 and TRBJ2-7; 8 nucleotides agree with TRBD2. V shed 4 bases and J 5 bases; nucleotides not matched to a gene: 4. This CDR3 spans 13 amino acids. CDR1 and CDR2 from the germline V gene are MDHEN and SYDVKM.

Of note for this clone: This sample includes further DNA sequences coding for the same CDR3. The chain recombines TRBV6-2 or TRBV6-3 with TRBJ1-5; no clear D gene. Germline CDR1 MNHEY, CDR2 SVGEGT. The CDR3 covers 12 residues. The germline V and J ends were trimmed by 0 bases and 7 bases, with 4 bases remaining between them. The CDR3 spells CASSYSRQPQHF. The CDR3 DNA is TGTGCCAGCAGTTACTCTAGGCAGCCCCAGCATTTT.